Listed here are 2 T cell receptor beta chains from one sample, sequenced in a study of blood T cell repertoires in COVID-19. Sequenced by immunoSEQ multiplex PCR; TCRdb stores in-frame clones only, minus some. The table shows 16,000 or so clones, with around 86% occurring only once. The sequenced sample consisted of peripheral blood. The receptors stem from a human donor in a cohort sampled during active COVID-19.

The count of this clone is one. The chain uses TRBV6-4 and TRBJ2-1, with D perhaps TRBD1 (6 bases). V gave up 2 bases and J gave up 10 bases, with 21 bases separating them. Germline CDR1 reads MRHNA; CDR2 reads SNTAGT. The CDR3 sequence is 16 residues long. The CDR3 DNA follows: TGTGCCAGCAGTGACCTGCCAGGGGCAGGGTCCGACGAGCAGTTCTTC. It specifies CASSDLPGAGSDEQFF.

This clone was picked up one time. The chain couples TRBV11-3 to TRBJ2-2; D may be TRBD1 (6 bases). CDR1 SGHNT and CDR2 YENEEA come from the germline V gene. This CDR3 region has 16 residues. The V gene lost 5 bases and the J gene lost 0 bases, with 13 bases spanning the gap. The CDR3, as DNA: TGTGCCAGCAGCACTGGACAGTTTACGAACACCGGGGAGCTGTTTTTT. Amino acids: CASSTGQFTNTGELFF.